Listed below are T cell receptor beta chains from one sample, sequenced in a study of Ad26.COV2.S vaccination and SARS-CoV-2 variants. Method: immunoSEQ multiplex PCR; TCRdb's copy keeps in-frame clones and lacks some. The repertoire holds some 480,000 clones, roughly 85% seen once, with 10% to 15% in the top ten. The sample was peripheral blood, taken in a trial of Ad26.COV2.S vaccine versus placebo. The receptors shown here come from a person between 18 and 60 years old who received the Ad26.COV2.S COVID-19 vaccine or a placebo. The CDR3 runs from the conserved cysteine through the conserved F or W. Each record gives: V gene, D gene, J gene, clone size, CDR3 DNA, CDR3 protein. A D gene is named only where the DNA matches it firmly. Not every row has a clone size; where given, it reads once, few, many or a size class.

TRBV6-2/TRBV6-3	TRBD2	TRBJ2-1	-	TGTGCCAGCAGCCACGGGACTAGCGGATACAATGAGCAGTTCTTC	CASSHGTSGYNEQFF
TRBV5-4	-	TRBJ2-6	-	TGTGCCAGCAGCCTCCCAGCGGCTTCGGGGGCCAACGTCCTGACTTTC	CASSLPAASGANVLTF
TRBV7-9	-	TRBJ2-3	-	TGTGCCAGCCCCTCGGCGAGCACAGATACGCAGTATTTT	CASPSASTDTQYF
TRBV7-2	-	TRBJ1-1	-	TGTGCCAGCAGCTTAAGAGCGGGGGGCCCACCGATCCCTGAAGCTTTCTTT	CASSLRAGGPPIPEAFF
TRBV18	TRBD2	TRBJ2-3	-	TGTGCCAGCTCACTCCTCCCTACTAGCGGGAGCGCAGATACGCAGTATTTT	CASSLLPTSGSADTQYF
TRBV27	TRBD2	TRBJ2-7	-	TGTGCCAGCAGTTTCCCCCGACTAGCGAACAGCTACGAGCAGTACTTC	CASSFPRLANSYEQYF
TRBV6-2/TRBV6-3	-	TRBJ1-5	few	TGTGCCAGCAGTTTTTCCGGACAGAACAATCAGCCCCAGCATTTT	CASSFSGQNNQPQHF
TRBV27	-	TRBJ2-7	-	TGTGCCAGCAGTTTCGGAGACAAATACGAGCAGTACTTC	CASSFGDKYEQYF
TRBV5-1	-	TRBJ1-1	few	TGCGCCAGCAGCTTCGGGAGAGACGAAGCTTTCTTT	CASSFGRDEAFF
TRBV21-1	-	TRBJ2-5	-	TGTGCCAGCAGCGAAACTCAAACCACCCGGGCTAGCGCAGAGACCCAGTACTTC	CASSETQTTRASAETQYF
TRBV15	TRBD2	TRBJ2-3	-	TGTGCCACCAGCAGGGGACTAGCGGGTGCCCGGAGCACAGATACGCAGTATTTT	CATSRGLAGARSTDTQYF
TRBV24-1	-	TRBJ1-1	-	TGTGCCACCAGTGATCCAGGACGCACTGAAGCTTTCTTT	CATSDPGRTEAFF
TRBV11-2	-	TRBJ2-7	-	TGTGCCAGCAGCGCAACCCGAGCGCTCTCCCCCTACGAGCAGTACTTC	CASSATRALSPYEQYF
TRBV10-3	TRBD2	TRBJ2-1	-	TGTGCCATCAGTGATAAGGGAGGGCCCTACAATGAGCAGTTCTTC	CAISDKGGPYNEQFF
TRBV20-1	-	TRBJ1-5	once	TGCAGTGCTAGTGAACCTTTGGGGGGGATGCAGCCCCAGCATTTT	CSASEPLGGMQPQHF
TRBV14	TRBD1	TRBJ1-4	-	TGTGCCAGCAGCCCAGGGACAGGGTTGTTGGAAAAACTGTTTTTT	CASSPGTGLLEKLFF
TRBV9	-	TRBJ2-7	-	TGTGCCAGCAGCGTAGCCGCGGGGACTTCCTACGAGCAGTACTTC	CASSVAAGTSYEQYF
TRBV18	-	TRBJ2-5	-	TGTGCCAGCTCAGCCGGAGAATTGGCGGAGACCCAGTACTTC	CASSAGELAETQYF
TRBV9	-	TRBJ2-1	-	TGTGCCAGCAGCGTAGACGCTGGCTCCTACAATGAGCAGTTCTTC	CASSVDAGSYNEQFF
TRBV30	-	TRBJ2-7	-	TGTGCCTGGAGTGTAGACAGCTACGAGCAGTACTTC	CAWSVDSYEQYF
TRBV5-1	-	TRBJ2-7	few	TGCGCCAGCAGCTTGGGGCCTGCCAGCTCCTACGAGCAGTACTTC	CASSLGPASSYEQYF
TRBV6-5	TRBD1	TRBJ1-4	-	TGTGCCAGCAGGGGGACAGCCGCCGTTGTTGAAAAACTGTTTTTT	CASRGTAAVVEKLFF
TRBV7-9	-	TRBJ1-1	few	TGTGCCAGCAGCGCCGATCGAGGGTTCACTGAAGCTTTCTTT	CASSADRGFTEAFF
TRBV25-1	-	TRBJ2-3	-	TGTGCCAGCTCCAGGGAACGCACAGATACGCAGTATTTT	CASSRERTDTQYF
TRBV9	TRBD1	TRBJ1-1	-	TGTGCCAGCAGCCCCGAAATAGGGACAGGGTACACTGAAGCTTTCTTT	CASSPEIGTGYTEAFF
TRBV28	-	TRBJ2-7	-	TGTGCCAGCAGTCCTTGGCCTGTTAGCGACGAGCAGTACTTC	CASSPWPVSDEQYF
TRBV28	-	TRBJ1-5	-	TGTGCCACCCGACCCGTAAACAATCAGCCCCAGCATTTT	CATRPVNNQPQHF
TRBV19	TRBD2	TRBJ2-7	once	TGTGCCAGTAGTCCCCGCGGGGGACTCTTAACCACCTACGAGCAGTACTTC	CASSPRGGLLTTYEQYF
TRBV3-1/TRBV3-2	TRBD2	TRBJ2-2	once	TGTGCCAGTTCGGGACTAGTATCCGCCGGGGAGCTGTTTTTT	CASSGLVSAGELFF
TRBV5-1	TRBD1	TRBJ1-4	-	TGCGCCAGCAGCTTGGGGGACAGGGATGGTGAAAAACTGTTTTTT	CASSLGDRDGEKLFF
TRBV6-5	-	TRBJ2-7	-	TGTGCCAGCAGAGAGGGACCCCGCAGTTCCTACGAGCAGTACTTC	CASREGPRSSYEQYF
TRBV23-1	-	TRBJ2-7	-	TGCGCCAGCAGTCAATCGCAACGGATCTACGAGCAGTACTTC	CASSQSQRIYEQYF
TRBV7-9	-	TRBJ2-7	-	TGTGCCAGCAGCTCCGCGTCAGGGTCCGTCTCCTACGAGCAGTACTTC	CASSSASGSVSYEQYF
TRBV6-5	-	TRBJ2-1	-	TGTGCCACCACCGGGGGTCCCCGGGGCAATGAGCAGTTCTTC	CATTGGPRGNEQFF
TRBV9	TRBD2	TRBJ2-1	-	TGTGCCAGCAGCGTAGCCCCGGCGGGAGGTTCCTACAATGAGCAGTTCTTC	CASSVAPAGGSYNEQFF
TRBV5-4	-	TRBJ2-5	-	TGTGCCAGCAGTAGAGAAGAGACCCAGTACTTC	CASSREETQYF
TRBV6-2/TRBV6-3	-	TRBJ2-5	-	TGTGCCAGCAGTGCGGGAGAGGGGGGTTGGACACTCCAAGAGACCCAGTACTTC	CASSAGEGGWTLQETQYF